The 5 T cell receptor beta chains listed next were all sequenced from one sample in a study of OX40 agonist ivuxolimab in advanced cancers. Some clones are missing from TCRdb's copy, which holds only in-frame ones; the method was immunoSEQ multiplex PCR. The sample contains 60,000 to 75,000 clones, around 90% of which appear only once. The source was CD4+ or CD8+ T cells sorted from blood, collected in a trial of the OX40 agonist ivuxolimab. The receptors derive from an adult with an advanced solid tumor such as melanoma, head and neck, liver or kidney cancer.

This sequence joins TRBV7-2 and TRBJ1-1; D call uncertain. This CDR3 spans 13 amino acids. V was cut by 8 bases and J by 1 base, with 11 bases left in between. The V gene's germline CDR1 is SGHTA and CDR2 FQGNSA. The CDR3 protein is CASRNPPNTEAFF. As DNA, the CDR3 is TGTGCCAGCCGGAATCCTCCGAACACTGAAGCTTTCTTT. The variable domain in full, with the rest retrieved from reference TRBV7-2 and TRBJ1-1, is GAGVSQSPSNKVTEKGKDVELRCDPISGHTALYWYRQSLGQGLEFLIYFQGNSAPDKSGLPSDRFSAERTGGSVSTLTIQRTQQEDSAVYLCASRNPPNTEAFFGQGTRLTVV.

This clone was seen more than once but under ten times. The chain couples TRBV18 to TRBJ1-1; 7 nucleotides agree with TRBD1. Unmatched junction bases numbered 5, after V lost 3 bases and J lost 7 bases. The CDR3 extends over 13 amino acids. Germline CDR1 reads KGHSH; CDR2 reads LQKENI. As DNA, the CDR3 is TGTGCCAGCTCACCTGCCCGGACAGGTGAAGCTTTCTTT. This translates into CASSPARTGEAFF.

Comments on this clone: Compared with germline, one end of the junction differs, possibly owing to a read error. The CDR3 loop is CASSVASDQETQYF. The CDR3 DNA reads TGTGCCAGCAGCGTAGCTAGCGACCAAGAGACCCAGTACTTC. The chain uses TRBV7-9 and TRBJ2-5, with TRBD2 as a possible D gene (6 bases). The CDR3 spans 14 residues. CDR1 is SEHNR, CDR2 FQNEAQ, per germline (reference sequence).

This chain joins TRBV9 and TRBJ1-1, with D perhaps matching TRBD1 (5 bases). The CDR3 totals 13 residues. Germline values: CDR1 SGDLS, CDR2 YYNGEE. Trimming removed 2 bases at V and 4 bases at J, with 9 bases between. Written as DNA, the CDR3 is TGTGCCAGCAGCGTTGACGGGGGCACTGAAGCTTTCTTT. Translated, it gives CASSVDGGTEAFF.

This chain joins TRBV5-5 and TRBJ2-5; the D gene is possibly TRBD1 (6 bases). This CDR3 region has 15 residues. The germline CDR1 and CDR2 sequences are SGHKS and YYEKEE (reference sequence). V was pared by 1 base and J by 5 bases, with 15 bases between. The chain's CDR3 is CASSLPTGLGETQYF. DNA of the CDR3: TGTGCCAGCAGCTTGCCAACAGGGCTTGGGGAGACCCAGTACTTC. The full variable domain, completed using reference TRBV5-5 and TRBJ2-5, is DAGVTQSPTHLIKTRGQQVTLRCSPISGHKSVSWYQQVLGQGPQFIFQYYEKEERGRGNFPDRFSARQFPNYSSELNVNALLLGDSALYLCASSLPTGLGETQYFGPGTRLLVL.